Listed here are 26 T cell receptor beta chains from one sample, sequenced in a study of breast tumors, draining lymph nodes, adjacent tissues. Samples came from axillary lymph nodes draining the breast cancer. TCRdb reprocessed the multiplex PCR reads via MiXCR and lists one record per CDR3 protein. This sample yields about 230,000 distinct CDR3 sequences, of which approximately 30% are seen a single time; 1.2% to 1.5% belongs to the top ten. The material sequenced was axillary lymph node tissue. These receptors all come from a female donor with breast cancer. Some clones in this sample may be carry-over from other donors' samples.

The chain employs TRBV19 and TRBJ1-5; D not resolved. Germline CDR1 LNHDA, CDR2 SQIVND (reference sequence). The CDR3 runs 15 residues. Trimming took off 9 bases at V and 9 bases at J, with 24 bases between the two ends. CDR3 DNA sequence: TGTGCCAGACAGAAAGACCTAGCGGGAGGTCTGCCCCAGCATTTT. Encoded protein: CARQKDLAGGLPQHF. Looking up the rest from reference TRBV19 and TRBJ1-5 gives the full variable domain: DGGITQSPKYLFRKEGQNVTLSCEQNLNHDAMYWYRQDPGQGLRLIYYSQIVNDFQKGDIAEGYSVSREKKESFPLTVTSAQKNPTAFYLCARQKDLAGGLPQHFGDGTRLSIL.

This chain links TRBV24-1 with TRBJ1-4, with 8 bases matching TRBD1. This CDR3 has 14 amino acids. V lost 4 bases, J lost 8 bases, and 5 bases stayed unmatched. From germline, CDR1 is KGHDR and CDR2 SFDVKD. DNA for the CDR3: TGTGCCACCAGTGACAGGGGGCGGGGGGAAAAACTGTTTTTT. It codes for CATSDRGRGEKLFF.

The CDR3 here is CASSPHLTGNTEAFF. CDR3 nucleotides: TGTGCCAGCAGCCCGCATTTGACAGGGAACACTGAAGCTTTCTTT. The chain links TRBV9 to TRBJ1-1, with D possibly being TRBD1 (6 bases). Between the trimmed V and J ends, which lost 4 bases and 1 base, there was a span of 14 bases. The germline V gene has CDR1 SGDLS and CDR2 YYNGEE. This CDR3 has 15 amino acids. Using reference TRBV9 and TRBJ1-1 for the parts outside the CDR3, the full variable domain is DSGVTQTPKHLITATGQRVTLRCSPRSGDLSVYWYQQSLDQGLQFLIQYYNGEERAKGNILERFSAQQFPDLHSELNLSSLELGDSALYFCASSPHLTGNTEAFFGQGTRLTVV.

On this clonotype itself: A much larger clone lies a single base off, so this may be a read error. The rearrangement joins TRBV5-1 to TRBJ2-7; no clear D gene. Germline V CDR1 and CDR2: SGHRS, YFSETQ. CDR3 length: 12 amino acids. CDR3 sequence: CASSLPEDEHYF. DNA of the CDR3: TGCGCCAGCAGCCTCCCCGAGGACGAGCACTACTTC.

This clonotype was observed at least ten times. The rearrangement links TRBV3-1 to TRBJ2-5, with no clear D. The CDR3 runs to 15 residues. V lost 1 base to trimming and J lost 1 base, with 10 bases between them. Germline lookup yields CDR1 LGHDT and CDR2 YNNKEL (reference sequence). CDR3 nucleotides: TGTGCCAGCAGCCAAGTTCCGGCTACCCAAGAGACCCAGTACTTC. It codes for CASSQVPATQETQYF.

This chain's CDR3 is CASSRQMNTEAFF. The CDR3 region has the DNA TGCGCCAGCAGCCGGCAAATGAACACTGAAGCTTTCTTT. The J gene is TRBJ1-1, the V gene TRBV4-3; D is undetermined. Germline V CDR1 and CDR2: LGHNA, YSLEER. This CDR3 spans 13 amino acids. V dropped 4 bases and J dropped 0 bases, with 6 bases sitting between them.

This clonotype was seen repeatedly, ten times or more. The rearrangement links TRBV4-1 to TRBJ1-5, with D uncertain. The CDR3 is made up of 17 amino acids. Germline V gene lookup returns CDR1 MGHRA and CDR2 YSYEKL. V dropped 0 bases and J dropped 1 base, with 13 bases sitting between them. CDR3 sequence reads: CASSQDPGQLSNQPQHF. The CDR3 region has the DNA TGCGCCAGCAGCCAAGATCCCGGTCAGCTAAGCAATCAGCCCCAGCATTTT.

This clonotype came up a few times. A read error may explain this, as a much larger clone is one base away. This rearrangement joins TRBV11-3 to TRBJ2-7; D is uncertain. This CDR3 spans 11 amino acids. CDR1 and CDR2 from the germline V gene are SGHNT and YENEEA. The CDR3 loop reads CASSLVHEPYF. In DNA, the CDR3 is TGTGCCAGCAGCTTAGTTCACGAGCCGTACTTC.

This clonotype has a count of ten or more. CDR3 sequence: CASSGGVFYEQYF. The CDR3 nucleotides read TGTGCCAGCAGCGGGGGGGTGTTCTACGAGCAGTACTTC. V and J are TRBV6-1 and TRBJ2-7, with 8 nucleotides matching TRBD2. Germline trimming cut 6 bases from V and 3 bases from J; bases unmatched to any gene: 4. CDR1 MNHNS and CDR2 SASEGT come from the germline V gene. The CDR3 totals 13 residues.

There are many counts of this clonotype. The chain employs TRBV28 and TRBJ1-5; 9 nucleotides agree with TRBD1. V gave up 6 bases and J gave up 4 bases; unmatched junction bases: 7. Germline CDR1 reads MDHEN; CDR2 reads SYDVKM. The CDR3 runs to 15 residues. CDR3 DNA sequence: TGTGCCAGCAGCTCGGACAGGGGACAGAATCAGCCCCAGCATTTT. This translates into CASSSDRGQNQPQHF.

Concerning this clonotype itself: With a much larger clone just one base away, this may be a read error. This chain joins TRBV6-2 or TRBV6-3 and TRBJ2-1; TRBD2 is a possible D gene (5 bases). The CDR3 sequence is 12 residues long. CDR1 MNHEY and CDR2 SVGEGT come from the germline V gene. CDR3 nucleotide sequence: TGTGCCAGCAGTGACAAACGGTGGGAGCAGTCCTTC. Translation: CASSDKRWEQSF.

The rearrangement joins TRBV10-2 to TRBJ2-7; D assignment may be TRBD1 or TRBD2 (6 bases each). The V end was cut by 11 bases, the J end by 7 bases, with 15 bases between. The CDR3 totals 11 residues. CDR1 is WSHSY and CDR2 is SAAADI in the germline V gene. The CDR3 spells CAGGPFGEQYF. The CDR3, as DNA: TGCGCCGGGGGGCCATTCGGGGAGCAGTACTTC.

In regard to this clonotype: This may come from a read error, since a much larger clone is one base off. Because the CDR3 is missing its conserved closing phenylalanine or tryptophan, this is likely a read error. This chain connects TRBV10-3 to TRBJ2-4; 11 bases fit TRBD1. J gave up 10 bases and V 2 bases, and 4 bases lay outside the gene matches. Germline V lookup: CDR1 ENHRY, CDR2 SYGVKD. There are 14 residues in the CDR3. CDR3 bases: TGTGCCATCAGTGAGCCGGGACAGGGGGGGATTCAGTACCTC. It specifies CAISEPGQGGIQYL.

This clonotype has ten or more counts. This chain uses TRBV5-6 with TRBJ2-2, with D unresolved. Trimming removed 7 bases at V and 6 bases at J, with 10 bases between. The germline CDR1 and CDR2 sequences are SGHDT and YYEEEE. The CDR3 length is 12 residues. CDR3 region: CASRRLSGELFF. The CDR3 nucleotides are TGTGCCAGCCGCCGGTTATCCGGGGAGCTGTTTTTT.

The V gene is TRBV6-1, the J gene TRBJ2-7, with a possible D match to TRBD1 (6 bases). CDR1 and CDR2 (germline): MNHNS, SASEGT. The length of the CDR3 is 13 residues. Deletions cut 4 bases from V and 3 bases from J, with 10 bases between. The CDR3 DNA sequence: TGTGCCAGCAGTGTTGGGACAAACTACGAGCAGTACGTC. Its translation is CASSVGTNYEQYV.

A remark on this clonotype: This may be a read error: a much more frequent sequence differs by one nucleotide. The V call is TRBV2, the J call TRBJ2-1; D remains unclear. Germline CDR1 reads SNHLY; CDR2 reads FYNNEI. Trimming took 8 bases from V and 0 from J, leaving 17 bases between them. The CDR3 length is 16 residues. The CDR3 region is CASGRPTRSSYNEQFF. The CDR3 bases are TGTGCCAGCGGCCGGCCGACCAGGAGCTCCTACAATGAGCAGTTCTTC.

In this sample, this clonotype turned up many times. The rearrangement joins TRBV20-1 to TRBJ1-5; 7 bases fit TRBD1. Trimming cost V 1 base and J 7 bases; bases outside gene matches: 13. CDR1 and CDR2 (germline): DFQATT, SNEGSKA (reference sequence). The CDR3 totals 16 residues. The CDR3: CSARGQGGGLDQPQHF. In DNA, the CDR3 is TGCAGTGCTAGAGGCCAGGGGGGGGGCTTAGACCAGCCCCAGCATTTT.

This clonotype was recorded at least ten times. V gene TRBV10-2 combines with J gene TRBJ2-3; 10 bases match TRBD2. The junction had 5 bases not matched to a gene; V was cut back by 5 bases and J by 3 bases. CDR3 length equals 15 residues. From germline, CDR1 is WSHSY and CDR2 SAAADI. The CDR3, as DNA: TGCGCCAGCAGTCCTACTAGCGGGATTACAGATACGCAGTATTTT. It translates to CASSPTSGITDTQYF.

This clonotype appeared many times. V and J are TRBV28 and TRBJ1-5; weak D call: TRBD1 (6 bases). The CDR3 loop spans 14 amino acids. Trimming cost V 11 bases and J 0 bases, with 14 bases left between them. CDR1 is MDHEN, CDR2 SYDVKM, per germline. DNA of the CDR3: TGTGCCGGGGGAGGGGGGGCTAGCAATCAGCCCCAGCATTTT. Protein sequence: CAGGGGASNQPQHF.

The chain uses TRBV20-1 and TRBJ2-1; 7 bases map to TRBD2. The CDR3 extends over 13 amino acids. Unmatched junction bases numbered 5, after V lost 3 bases and J lost 6 bases. Germline V lookup: CDR1 DFQATT, CDR2 SNEGSKA (reference sequence). The CDR3 is CSASNPSGNEQFF. The CDR3 nucleotides are TGCAGTGCTAGTAATCCTAGCGGCAATGAGCAGTTCTTC.

This clonotype has a count of ten or more. The DNA for the CDR3 is TGTGCCAGCTCAAAGCCAGGCAATCAGCCCCAGCATTTT. Protein: CASSKPGNQPQHF. The rearrangement joins TRBV18 to TRBJ1-5; D not resolved. Trimming removed 5 bases at V and 2 bases at J, with 7 bases between. There are 13 residues in the CDR3. Germline V gene data show CDR1 as KGHSH and CDR2 as LQKENI.

J is TRBJ1-4 and V is TRBV7-6; 12 nucleotides align to TRBD1. Trimming removed 5 bases from V and 7 bases from J; junction bases left unmatched: 5. Germline CDR1 is SGHVS and CDR2 is FNYEAQ. The length of the CDR3 is 15 residues. The CDR3 bases are TGTGCCAGCAGCCCCGGGACAGGGGGCGGTGAAAAACTGTTTTTT. Encoded protein: CASSPGTGGGEKLFF.

This clonotype was seen many times. CDR3 residues: CASSLVAPGSGGTQYF. The CDR3 region has the DNA TGTGCCAGCAGCTTAGTGGCCCCCGGGTCCGGGGGGACCCAGTACTTC. V is TRBV7-2 and J is TRBJ2-5; D is perhaps TRBD2 (6 bases). The CDR3 consists of 16 residues. Per the germline V gene, CDR1 is SGHTA and CDR2 is FQGNSA. Deletions cut 1 base from V and 7 bases from J, with 19 bases between.

This clonotype was counted ten times or more. Just one base apart from a much larger clone, this may be a read error. The CDR3 DNA follows: TGCAGTGTCGGGACTGGCGGGACTCGCACCTACAATGAGCAGTTCTTC. Protein product: CSVGTGGTRTYNEQFF. The V and J genes are TRBV20-1 and TRBJ2-1; the D gene is possibly TRBD2 (6 bases). Germline V gene data show CDR1 as DFQATT and CDR2 as SNEGSKA (reference sequence). This CDR3 contains 16 residues. V was clipped by 7 bases and J by 2 bases, with 21 bases between them.

Worth noting for this clonotype: A much larger clone differs by one base, so this may be a read error. The chain employs TRBV5-1 and TRBJ2-3; TRBD2 matches 9 bases. The CDR3 totals 16 residues. The junction had 12 bases not matched to a gene; V was cut back by 4 bases and J by 6 bases. CDR1 is SGHRS and CDR2 is YFSETQ in the germline V gene. CDR3 amino acids: CASSTGGSGSLDTQYF. The CDR3 coding sequence is TGCGCCAGCAGCACCGGGGGTAGCGGGAGTTTGGATACGCAGTATTTT.

This rearrangement joins TRBV27 to TRBJ2-7, with no clear D. The CDR3 contains 13 residues. Germline CDR1 MNHEY, CDR2 SMNVEV (reference sequence). V was pared by 5 bases and J by 4 bases, with 12 bases between. The CDR3 nucleotides read TGTGCCAGCAGTGACGACATTACATACGAGCAGTACTTC. Translation gives CASSDDITYEQYF.